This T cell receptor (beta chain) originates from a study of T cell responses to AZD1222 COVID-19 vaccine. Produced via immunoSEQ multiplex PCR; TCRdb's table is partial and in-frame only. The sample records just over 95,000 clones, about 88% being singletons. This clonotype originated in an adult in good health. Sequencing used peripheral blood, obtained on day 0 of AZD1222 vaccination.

CDR3 sequence reads: CASDGGGYGYTF. CDR3 sequence (DNA): TGTGCCAGCGACGGGGGGGGCTATGGCTACACCTTC. The chain links TRBV6-5 to TRBJ1-2; weak D call: TRBD1 (5 bases). CDR1 MNHEY and CDR2 SVGAGI come from the germline V gene. The V end lost 8 bases, the J end lost 4 bases, and 11 bases lay between the germline ends. The CDR3 totals 12 residues.